This record looks at one TCR beta chain sequence and its context. It lacks a known antigen. The sample belongs to a study of cytomegalovirus exposure and HLA in healthy donors (dated by TCRdb to between 2016 and 2019). For the wider study: An earlier analysis of a few hundred of the donors reported around 280 Gb of sequence data and 95 million to 120 million unique TCR beta sequences obtained from around 180 million T cells. In addition to the first cohort of around 670 subjects, a separate validation cohort of 120 different subjects was used. Roughly 5 DR-DQ haplotypes were handled as single units for association and clustering, since linkage in the cohort was strong. All discovery cohort repertoires had been generated using a single sequencing platform. To predict cytomegalovirus infection status, the study brought together high-throughput TCR immunosequencing, statistical association of individual TCRs with disease status, and machine learning. A later analysis re-analyzed previously published TCR beta repertoires from 550 to 700 donors and added high-resolution HLA genotyping to study TCR occurrence patterns. Alongside the repertoire data, information on donor age, sex, ethnicity and CMV serostatus was compiled. The study aimed to test whether signatures of past pathogen exposure could be identified by cataloging public T cell receptors. Among some 400 genotyped donors of the cohort, an average of roughly 230,000 unique TCR beta nucleotide sequences was sequenced per donor, of which roughly 18% were non-productive. Genome-wide SNP genotypes for about 65% of the 666 donors were used in a later genetic analysis, which treated that subset as a discovery cohort. Rather than using new phenotypic data, the later analysis identified candidate immune exposures from TCR beta sequences and from how often those sequences occurred across donors. The study used immunosequencing to profile the T cell repertoires of 666 subjects and linked those repertoires to cytomegalovirus serostatus. The genetic ancestry cluster associated with self-reported Caucasian donors included about 81% of the roughly 360 genotyped donors. To decide whether each TCR beta V gene segment behaved as functional or pseudogenic, an earlier analysis of fewer than 750 of the donors relied on high-throughput TCR beta sequencing. An early release covering approximately 600 HLA-typed donors comprised 250 to 350 gigabases of sequencing data and 85 million to 100 million unique TCR sequences. The number of donors typed differed by locus, with 629-630 for A, B, C, DRB1 and DQB1, roughly 550 for DQA1, about 610 for DPA1, and some 440 for DPB1. Class I and class II HLA loci were covered by the typing at four-digit resolution. Findings and caveats that apply to the study as a whole: Several of the top co-occurrence clusters appeared to be linked to parvovirus B19, influenza, CMV and Epstein-Barr virus, according to a later analysis. Because counts were too low, around 17 rarely observed V segments, including chromosome 9 orphons, were left out of the earlier analysis of several hundred of the donors. The only immune exposure information available for the cohort was CMV serostatus. A later analysis found that most CMV-associated TCR beta chains appeared HLA-restricted, with HLA associations seemingly driven largely by CMV exposure. Presence/absence analyses assumed roughly uniform sequencing depth across donors, an assumption that may not hold. A group of highly shared sequence variants was considered likely to be a technical artifact of the sequencing pipeline. A further reported finding was that TCR beta sequences accurately predicted the HLA-A and HLA-B alleles for most subjects in the first cohort. In this cohort, only TCR beta chains were sequenced, and detectable features were limited by the absence of alpha or paired-chain data. Correlated functional status among segregating V segments might reflect linkage disequilibrium, but an unknown experimental factor could not be ruled out. In a later analysis, TCR association rates were found to vary across HLA loci, with the most associated TCRs seen for DRB1 alleles and the fewest for HLA-C alleles. Specific HLA alleles were associated with around 18,000 TCR beta sequences at a false discovery rate of 0.05 in a later analysis. Some IMGT-functional V segments, including TRBV6-2 and TRBV6-3, could not be told apart with the 87-base-pair reads, so those segments were excluded. Assigning TCR associations to individual alleles was difficult when HLA alleles, especially DR and DQ, strongly co-occurred. In a later genetic analysis, a missense DCLRE1C variant was associated with V-gene and J-gene trimming of TCR beta chains, and the association was replicated in an independent cohort. An earlier analysis of 587 of the donors showed that most TCR beta V segments appeared in productive rearrangements either about 87% or about 30% of the time, which broadly matched IMGT annotations. In a later analysis, HLA-associated TCR beta chains were found to be more clonally expanded and to have lower generation probabilities than equally common non-associated chains. A total of 164 TCR beta chains were listed by the study as associated with cytomegalovirus. Because HLA typing was unavailable for some donors at each locus, only the typed subset was used in association tests. A few of the identified cytomegalovirus-associated TCR beta chains were confirmed in vitro to be specific for cytomegalovirus antigens. In both the original and validation cohorts, the classifier was reported to diagnose cytomegalovirus status with high specificity and sensitivity. The authors suggested that the approach could potentially be extended to other disease states and immunological phenotypes. In a later genetic analysis, fewer N-insertions in productive TCRs were reported among donors in an Asian-associated ancestry cluster than the 666-donor mean. Across donors, most TCR sequences were observed very rarely, whereas some public TCRs were present in many individuals.

The CDR3, from cysteine to phenylalanine, totals 12 residues. The retained sequence is limited to the CDR3, 36 bases, with the frame set at the first base. Compared with germline, V lacks 5 bases and J lacks 6 bases; bases without a gene match: 3. As encoded in the germline V gene (reference sequence), CDR1 is SGHNT while CDR2 is YYREEE. Library preparation used the immunoSEQ multiplex PCR assay. A mixture of 60 forward primers for TCR Vbeta segments and 13 reverse primers for TCR Jbeta segments was used in the multiplex PCR. The CDR3 region of rearranged TCR beta genes was amplified from genomic DNA by a multiplex PCR assay. On the Illumina HiSeq System, the amplified TCR beta libraries were sequenced as 87-base-pair reads. As for the authors' bioinformatics: A later analysis tallied roughly 80 million unique TCR beta chains across the approximately 670 repertoires, and around 12 million of those chains were shared by two or more donors. To remove PCR and sequencing errors, raw reads were error-corrected and collapsed into unique sequences using a nearest-neighbor algorithm that merged closely related sequences. To assign V, D and J gene segments, CDR3 sequences were aligned to IMGT reference sequences. Each retained sequence needed at least a six-nucleotide match to both a V gene segment and a J gene segment. A rearrangement counted as productive if the CDR3 had no stop codons and remained in frame with V and J, and every other rearrangement counted as non-productive. Following IMGT convention, CDR3 was defined as the stretch from the second conserved V-encoded cysteine to the conserved J-encoded phenylalanine. The earlier analysis of approximately 500 of the donors excluded sequences that lacked an unambiguous match to a single V gene segment. In an earlier analysis of around 590 of the donors, a V segment was called functional when productive rearrangements were above 56.7%, and segregating when the standard deviation between donors exceeded 5%. A statistical classification framework was developed to diagnose cytomegalovirus status using the catalog of TCR beta chain sequences. V and J gene assignment, in a later analysis, came from comparing TCR nucleotide sequences with IMGT/GENE-DB human TR gene sequences. The TCRdist pipeline was used in a later analysis to assign CDR3 sequences and most-parsimonious VDJ recombination scenarios. In a later analysis, every TCR beta chain was defined by the combination of its CDR3 amino acid sequence and its V-gene family, and reads without a unique V-gene family were dropped. A later analysis removed several hundred highly shared, low-generation-probability nucleotide sequences to deal with suspected cross-contamination and a sequencing artifact. In a later analysis, a clonal expansion index for each public chain was calculated from normalized within-repertoire ranks of inferred template counts. In a later analysis, generation probabilities were computed with a VDJ recombination model fitted to out-of-frame rearrangements, and the resulting probabilities were checked against IGoR. In a later analysis, hypergeometric tests were used to score TCR-TCR, TCR-HLA and TCR-CMV co-occurrence, with a repertoire-size bias correction applied to TCR pairs. In a later analysis, false discovery rates were estimated by permuting HLA or CMV assignments 20 times. In a later analysis, co-occurring TCRs were grouped using DBSCAN, with TCRdist sequence similarity added in when clustering inside HLA-allele-positive subsets. Repertoires with fewer than 30,000 or more than 120,000 public chains were left out of co-occurrence clustering, as were a handful of repertoires with anomalous nucleotide sharing. The source is immuneACCESS, and TCRdb retained only in-frame sequences with V and J called. Part of the clones is not carried over; for the studies checked, unresolved V genes explain less than half of this, and the remainder is unexplained. Clone size and the V and J calls come from that table; the DNA yielded D and trimming. This sample's table lists around 150,000 clones. The ten largest clonotypes hold less than 3% of the sample.

The cohort consisted of more than 650 healthy bone marrow donors. At the time of sampling, all cohort members were nominally healthy, though unrecorded immune exposures were likely present. The donor was CMV seronegative and was included in the group of approximately 350 seronegative cohort members. Every donor gave a peripheral blood sample, and the peripheral blood mononuclear cells from that sample were used for TCR beta sequencing. Genomic DNA extraction from the blood cell samples was performed with the Qiagen DNeasy Blood Extraction Kit. This TCR came from a man in his forties in good health and CMV-seronegative. Sequencing was done on a sample of PBMCs. The rearranged segments are TRBV5-4 and TRBJ1-1; 8 middle bases align to TRBD1. The nucleotide sequence is TGTGCCAGCAGTACAGGGGGGGCTGAAGCTTTCTTT. Its translation reads: CASSTGGAEAFF. Full variable domain (CDR3 extended with the reference TRBV5-4 and TRBJ1-1 proteins): ETGVTQSPTHLIKTRGQQVTLRCSSQSGHNTVSWYQQALGQGPQFIFQYYREEENGRGNFPPRFSGLQFPNYSSELNVNALELDDSALYLCASSTGGAEAFFGQGTRLTVV.